The 30 T cell receptor beta chains reported below all come from one sample, sequenced in a study of regulatory T cells in long-lasting Graves disease. Time point in this sample: newly diagnosed GD, antithyroid drugs for less than 3 months. Generation of the TCR library employed RNA extracted from PBMCs. Building the TCR beta libraries relied on iRepertoire HTBI primers, and CDR3 regions underwent Arm-PCR. One entry per CDR3 protein results from TCRdb running MiXCR on the multiplex PCR reads. The sample yields a few hundred thousand distinct CDR3 sequences, 18% seen once. These sequences were also reported in another study, on T cells in Graves' hyperthyroidism and ophthalmopathy.

Sample: peripheral blood mononuclear cells (PBMCs), taken at new diagnosis, from a patient treated with antithyroid drugs. These receptors all come from a woman aged 25-40 years with Graves disease.

There are many counts of this clonotype. The chain recombines TRBV9 with TRBJ1-4; the D gene is possibly TRBD1 (5 bases). Between the trimmed V and J ends, which lost 4 bases and 7 bases, there was a span of 14 bases. CDR1 is SGDLS and CDR2 is YYNGEE in the germline V gene. The CDR3 length is 14 residues. Written as DNA, the CDR3 is TGTGCCAGCAGCCCAAGCCCCGGGGGTGAAAAACTGTTTTTT. Translation gives CASSPSPGGEKLFF.

There are many counts of this clonotype. The V call is TRBV7-2, the J call TRBJ1-2, with 8 bases matching TRBD1. The CDR3 sequence is 14 residues long. V trimming: 6 bases; J trimming: 6 bases; junction bases outside the gene matches: 9. The V gene's germline CDR1 is SGHTA and CDR2 FQGNSA. CDR3 sequence: CASRKLRGPDGYTF. The CDR3 region has the DNA TGTGCCAGCAGGAAACTCAGGGGGCCGGATGGCTACACCTTC.

This clonotype was detected many times. The chain carries TRBV15 and TRBJ1-6; tentatively, D is TRBD1 (5 bases). V lost 0 bases to trimming and J lost 8 bases, with 11 bases between them. The CDR3 spans 15 residues. Germline CDR1 is LNHNV and CDR2 is YYDKDF (reference sequence). The CDR3 here is CATSRDGGRDSPLHF. The CDR3 region has the DNA TGTGCCACCAGCAGAGATGGGGGTAGGGATTCACCCCTCCACTTT. Complete variable domain (other parts from reference TRBV15 and TRBJ1-6): DAMVIQNPRYQVTQFGKPVTLSCSQTLNHNVMYWYQQKSSQAPKLLFHYYDKDFNNEADTPDNFQSRRPNTSFCFLDIRSPGLGDTAMYLCATSRDGGRDSPLHFGNGTRLTVT.

The sample holds many counts of this clonotype. The chain uses TRBV20-1 and TRBJ2-2; 8 bases map to TRBD1. V trimming: 3 bases; J trimming: 0 bases; junction bases outside the gene matches: 6. The V gene's germline CDR1 is DFQATT and CDR2 SNEGSKA (reference sequence). CDR3 length: 16 amino acids. The CDR3 here is CSARGTGGTNTGELFF. DNA for the CDR3: TGCAGTGCTAGGGGTACAGGGGGGACGAACACCGGGGAGCTGTTTTTT.

This clonotype has a count of ten or more. The chain couples TRBV12-3 or TRBV12-4 to TRBJ1-2; 8 bases line up with TRBD1. CDR3 length: 13 amino acids. J lost 9 bases, V lost 6 bases, and 9 bases had no gene match. The CDR3 bases are TGTGCCAGCAGCCGGACAGGGTCAAATAGCTACACCTTC. Its translation is CASSRTGSNSYTF.

This clonotype was picked up many times. The V call is TRBV10-3, the J call TRBJ1-2; perhaps TRBD1 as D (5 bases). This CDR3 is 14 amino acids long. Trimming took 3 bases from V and 6 from J, leaving 14 bases between them. The germline CDR1 and CDR2 sequences are ENHRY and SYGVKD. The CDR3 sequence: CAISELVGQDGYTF. The CDR3 coding sequence is TGTGCCATCAGTGAATTGGTGGGGCAGGATGGCTACACCTTC.

This clonotype appeared many times. The chain couples TRBV6-2 or TRBV6-3 to TRBJ1-1; TRBD1 might be the D (6 bases). The CDR3 is 11 amino acids. Germline V gives CDR1 MNHEY, CDR2 SVGEGT. Trimming removed 5 bases at V and 9 bases at J, with 10 bases between. CDR3 in DNA: TGTGCCAGCAGTGAGGACAGTCAAGCTTTCTTT. Its translation is CASSEDSQAFF.

The chain carries TRBV12-3 or TRBV12-4 and TRBJ1-1, with D tentatively TRBD1 (5 bases). V was pared by 5 bases and J by 5 bases, with 15 bases between. CDR3 length equals 14 residues. This CDR3 reads CASSTVPGRTEAFF. In DNA, the CDR3 is TGTGCCAGCAGTACCGTGCCAGGGAGGACTGAAGCTTTCTTT.

This clonotype was seen at least ten times. V usage is TRBV7-9 and J usage is TRBJ1-2; D remains ambiguous. Germline lookup yields CDR1 SEHNR and CDR2 FQNEAQ (reference sequence). The length of the CDR3 is 10 residues. The V end lost 5 bases, the J end lost 8 bases, and 6 bases lay between the germline ends. The CDR3 nucleotides are TGTGCCAGCAGCGCCGCGGGCTACACCTTC. Its protein product is CASSAAGYTF.

In its sample, this clonotype was seen many times. The rearrangement uses TRBV7-9 and TRBJ1-1, with D hard to call. The CDR3 totals 15 residues. Germline V gives CDR1 SEHNR, CDR2 FQNEAQ (reference sequence). Trimming left V 5 bases short and J 3 bases short, with 16 bases between. CDR3: CASSPPRGSDTEAFF. The DNA for the CDR3 is TGTGCCAGCAGCCCACCGCGGGGAAGTGACACTGAAGCTTTCTTT.

Ten or more counts support this clonotype. The chain's CDR3 is CATSDSLDRDETQYF. The DNA for the CDR3 is TGTGCCACCAGTGATTCCCTGGACAGGGACGAGACCCAGTACTTC. The chain employs TRBV24-1 and TRBJ2-5, with TRBD1 identical over 8 bases. The CDR3 is 15 amino acids. Germline CDR1 KGHDR, CDR2 SFDVKD. The J segment lost 5 bases and the V segment lost 2 bases, leaving 6 bases of the junction unmatched.

There are many counts of this clonotype. The chain uses TRBV3-1 and TRBJ1-2; D is possibly TRBD1 (5 bases). Looked up from germline, CDR1 is LGHDT and CDR2 is YNNKEL (reference sequence). CDR3 length: 15 residues. Trimming removed 6 bases at V and 8 bases at J, with 22 bases between. The CDR3 sequence: CASSNRWGPRGGYTF. The CDR3 DNA reads as TGTGCCAGCAGTAACCGCTGGGGCCCACGAGGAGGCTACACCTTC.

The table lists this clonotype with many counts. The rearrangement links TRBV20-1 to TRBJ2-1; TRBD2 matches 12 bases. From germline, CDR1 is DFQATT and CDR2 SNEGSKA (reference sequence). V gave up 1 base and J gave up 9 bases; unmatched junction bases: 7. CDR3 size: 15 residues. The CDR3 spells CSARVASGGAVEQFF. CDR3 coding DNA: TGCAGTGCTAGAGTAGCTAGCGGGGGGGCGGTTGAGCAGTTCTTC.

A word on this clonotype: This clone may be a read error of a much larger clone one base away. The missing conserved phenylalanine or tryptophan at the end of this CDR3 makes a read error likely. The J gene is TRBJ2-5, the V gene TRBV7-9, with D unclear. This CDR3 comprises 12 residues. Trimming took 5 bases from V and 5 from J, leaving 9 bases between them. Per the germline V gene, CDR1 is SEHNR and CDR2 is FQNEAQ (reference sequence). This CDR3 is CASSRVSETQYL. CDR3 in DNA: TGTGCCAGCAGCAGGGTATCGGAGACCCAGTACCTC.

This clonotype was recorded many times. The chain links TRBV5-5 to TRBJ2-1, with TRBD2 matching 8 bases. J lost 10 bases, V lost 5 bases, and 23 bases had no gene match. The CDR3 is made up of 18 amino acids. From germline, CDR1 is SGHKS and CDR2 YYEKEE (reference sequence). This chain's CDR3 is CASRDVDRGSGGSGEQFF. The CDR3 region has the DNA TGTGCCAGCAGGGACGTAGACCGGGGGAGCGGGGGTTCTGGCGAGCAGTTCTTC.

This rearrangement joins TRBV18 to TRBJ2-3, with D possibly TRBD2 on 6 matching bases. Trimming cost V 3 bases and J 0 bases, with 10 bases left between them. The length of the CDR3 is 15 residues. CDR1 and CDR2 from the germline V gene are KGHSH and LQKENI. As DNA, the CDR3 is TGTGCCAGCTCACCCGGGGGAGGAAGCACAGATACGCAGTATTTT. Translated, it gives CASSPGGGSTDTQYF.

Of note for this clonotype: A much more abundant neighbour one base away suggests this may be a read error. The DNA is omitted, as the CDR3 cannot be located on it reliably, and the CDR3 follows TCRdb's listing. This chain joins TRBV5-1 and TRBJ2-2; the table's D call of TRBD1 was not tested on the DNA. The CDR3 comprises 14 residues, both ends counted. Per germline, CDR1 SGHRS and CDR2 YFSETQ. CDR3 sequence reads: CASSWGQGNGELSF.

V is TRBV6-2 or TRBV6-3 and J is TRBJ2-3; 9 nucleotides agree with TRBD2. This CDR3 contains 15 residues. Germline loops: CDR1 MNHEY, CDR2 SVGEGT. With 2 bases clipped from V and 6 bases from J, the junction kept 6 bases outside the gene matches. This CDR3 is CASSYRASGDDTQYF. CDR3 in DNA: TGTGCCAGCAGTTACCGAGCTAGCGGGGATGATACGCAGTATTTT.

This clonotype has at least ten counts. V is TRBV20-1 and J is TRBJ2-1, with D possibly being TRBD2 (5 bases). Trimming shortened V by 6 bases and J by 6 bases, and 12 bases separated the two germline ends. Looked up from germline, CDR1 is DFQATT and CDR2 is SNEGSKA (reference sequence). The CDR3 length is 12 residues. The CDR3 nucleotides are TGCAGTGCCCGGAGCGGCAGCAATGAGCAGTTCTTC. Translated, it gives CSARSGSNEQFF.

This clonotype was observed a single time. Since no conserved phenylalanine or tryptophan closes the CDR3, a read error is the likely cause. DNA for the CDR3: TGTGCCAGCTCACCAGCAACTAGCGGTACGAACACCGGGGAGCTGTTTTTG. Its translation is CASSPATSGTNTGELFL. The chain recombines TRBV18 with TRBJ2-2; 8 nucleotides align to TRBD2. V dropped 2 bases and J dropped 0; count of bases not matched to a gene: 5. CDR1 is KGHSH, CDR2 LQKENI, per germline. The CDR3 covers 17 residues.

As for this clonotype: A far larger clone is one nucleotide away, so this likely arose from a read error. The chain carries TRBV7-3 and TRBJ2-7; 7 bases align to TRBD1. The germline V gene encodes CDR1 SGHTA and CDR2 FQGTGA. The CDR3 sequence is 14 residues long. Unmatched junction bases numbered 5, after V lost 5 bases and J lost 1 base. The CDR3 here is CASSRQGGSYEQYF. The CDR3 DNA reads TGTGCCAGCAGCAGACAGGGTGGGTCCTACGAGCAGTACTTC.

This clonotype was seen only a few times. The J gene is TRBJ1-5, the V gene TRBV27; D might be TRBD1 (5 bases). V lost 5 bases and J 5 bases, leaving 16 bases between the germline ends. Germline CDR1 reads MNHEY; CDR2 reads SMNVEV (reference sequence). The CDR3 extends over 15 amino acids. CDR3: CASSLQGGNHQPQHF. DNA of the CDR3: TGTGCCAGCAGTCTCCAGGGCGGGAACCATCAGCCCCAGCATTTT.

This clonotype came up a few times. CDR3 loop: CATSRDQWGNEQFF. DNA for the CDR3: TGTGCCACCAGCAGAGATCAGTGGGGCAATGAGCAGTTCTTC. The chain recombines TRBV15 with TRBJ2-1; D ambiguous. The V gene lost 0 bases and the J gene lost 6 bases, with 9 bases spanning the gap. Germline values: CDR1 LNHNV, CDR2 YYDKDF (reference sequence). The CDR3 is 14 amino acids.

There are many counts of this clonotype. The chain employs TRBV5-6 and TRBJ2-1, with TRBD2 matching over 10 bases. This CDR3 contains 18 residues. The trim removed 1 base at V and 10 bases at J, leaving 17 bases unmatched. Germline V gives CDR1 SGHDT, CDR2 YYEEEE. CDR3 in DNA: TGTGCCAGCAGCTTGTTACAGGCAATGCCACTAGCGGGGTACGAGCAGTTCTTC. It is translated as CASSLLQAMPLAGYEQFF.

On this clonotype: Given a far larger clone just one base away, this is likely a sequencing read error. Here the CDR3 reads CSARTGLAGDNEQYF. The CDR3 DNA follows: TGCAGTGCTAGAACGGGACTAGCGGGGGACAATGAGCAGTACTTC. This chain uses TRBV20-1 with TRBJ2-7; 14 bases align to TRBD2. Trimming took 2 bases from V and 7 from J; bases not matched to a gene: 7. Germline lookup yields CDR1 DFQATT and CDR2 SNEGSKA (reference sequence). The CDR3 spans 15 residues.

This clonotype was found many times. One end of the junction is discordant with germline, which a read error may explain. This rearrangement joins TRBV4-1 to TRBJ1-5; 7 bases are shared with TRBD1. Germline CDR1 and CDR2: MGHRA and YSYEKL. The CDR3 covers 15 residues. CDR3 residues: CASSQADRTGQPQHF. CDR3 coding DNA: TGTGCCAGCAGCCAAGCGGACAGGACGGGTCAGCCCCAGCATTTT.

On this clonotype itself: Since a far larger clone is one base different, this is likely a read error. The chain is built from TRBV7-2 and TRBJ2-1; 7 nucleotides match TRBD2. Germline V gene lookup returns CDR1 SGHTA and CDR2 FQGNSA. V was clipped by 6 bases and J by 10 bases; unmatched bases: 12. The CDR3 is 14 residues long. The CDR3 region is CASSTNSGAYEQFF. The CDR3 region has the DNA TGTGCCAGCAGTACAAACAGCGGGGCCTACGAGCAGTTCTTC.

The table lists this clonotype with many counts. The V gene is TRBV7-9, the J gene TRBJ1-1; tentative D call: TRBD1 (6 bases). The CDR3 covers 15 residues. The germline V gene encodes CDR1 SEHNR and CDR2 FQNEAQ (reference sequence). The V and J ends lost 5 bases and 3 bases respectively, with 16 bases between them. The CDR3 region is CASSPVGGKDTEAFF. CDR3 DNA: TGTGCCAGCAGCCCGGTCGGGGGCAAAGACACTGAAGCTTTCTTT.

V is TRBV5-1 and J is TRBJ2-5, with TRBD1 matching over 7 bases. J lost 4 bases, V lost 3 bases, and 6 bases had no gene match. Germline V gives CDR1 SGHRS, CDR2 YFSETQ. The CDR3 is 14 amino acids. The CDR3 DNA is TGCGCCAGCAGCTGGGGACAGAGGGCAGAGACCCAGTACTTC. Its translation is CASSWGQRAETQYF.

This clonotype appeared many times. This CDR3 is CSARDFQVLSQNTEAFF. The CDR3 bases are TGCAGTGCTAGAGATTTTCAGGTCTTATCCCAGAACACTGAAGCTTTCTTT. The chain links TRBV20-1 to TRBJ1-1, with D unclear. The V and J ends lost 0 bases and 1 base respectively, with 18 bases between them. CDR3 length: 17 residues. CDR1 is DFQATT, CDR2 SNEGSKA, per germline (reference sequence).